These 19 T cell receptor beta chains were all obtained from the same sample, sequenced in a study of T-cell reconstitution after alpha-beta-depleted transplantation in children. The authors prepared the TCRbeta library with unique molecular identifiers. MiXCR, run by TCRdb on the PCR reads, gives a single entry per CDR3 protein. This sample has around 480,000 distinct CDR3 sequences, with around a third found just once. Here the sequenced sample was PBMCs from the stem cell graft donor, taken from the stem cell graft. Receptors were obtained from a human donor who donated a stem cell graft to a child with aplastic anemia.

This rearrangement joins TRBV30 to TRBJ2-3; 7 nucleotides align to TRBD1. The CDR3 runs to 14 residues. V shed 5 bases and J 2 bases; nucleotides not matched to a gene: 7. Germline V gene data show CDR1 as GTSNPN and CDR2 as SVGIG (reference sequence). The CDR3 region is CAWARQGNTDTQYF. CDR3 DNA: TGTGCCTGGGCCCGACAGGGAAACACAGATACGCAGTATTTT.

CDR3: CSALLTGIVGGNQPQHF. The CDR3, as DNA: TGCAGCGCCCTATTGACAGGGATCGTAGGAGGCAATCAGCCCCAGCATTTT. This chain joins TRBV29-1 and TRBJ1-5, with 7 bases matching TRBD1. V trimming: 7 bases; J trimming: 2 bases; junction bases outside the gene matches: 17. The CDR3 runs 17 residues. Looked up from germline, CDR1 is SQVTM and CDR2 is ANQGSEA.

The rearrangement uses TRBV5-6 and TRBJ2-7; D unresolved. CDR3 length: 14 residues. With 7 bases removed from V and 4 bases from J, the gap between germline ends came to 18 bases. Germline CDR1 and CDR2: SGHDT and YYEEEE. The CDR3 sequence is CASAVRPEKYEQYV. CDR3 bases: TGTGCCAGCGCCGTAAGACCAGAAAAGTACGAGCAGTACGTC.

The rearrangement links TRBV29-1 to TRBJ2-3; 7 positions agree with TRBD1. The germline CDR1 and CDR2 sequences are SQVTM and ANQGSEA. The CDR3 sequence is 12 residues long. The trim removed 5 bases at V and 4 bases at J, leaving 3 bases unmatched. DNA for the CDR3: TGCAGCGTTACCGGACAGGCAGATACGCAGTATTTT. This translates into CSVTGQADTQYF.

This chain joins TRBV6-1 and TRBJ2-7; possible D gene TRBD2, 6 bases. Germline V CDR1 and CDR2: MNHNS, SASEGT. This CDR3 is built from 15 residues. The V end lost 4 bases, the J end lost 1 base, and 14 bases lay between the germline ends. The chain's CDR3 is CASSGRVAESYEQYF. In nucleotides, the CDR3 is TGTGCCAGCAGTGGGAGGGTAGCCGAATCCTACGAGCAGTACTTC.

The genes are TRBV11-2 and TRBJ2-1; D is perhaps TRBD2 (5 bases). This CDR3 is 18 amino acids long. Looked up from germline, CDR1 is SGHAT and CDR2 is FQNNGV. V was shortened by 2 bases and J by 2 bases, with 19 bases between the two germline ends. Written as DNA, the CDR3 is TGTGCCAGCAGCTTATACGGCATTCGAAGGAGGCCCTACAATGAGCAGTTCTTC. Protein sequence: CASSLYGIRRRPYNEQFF.

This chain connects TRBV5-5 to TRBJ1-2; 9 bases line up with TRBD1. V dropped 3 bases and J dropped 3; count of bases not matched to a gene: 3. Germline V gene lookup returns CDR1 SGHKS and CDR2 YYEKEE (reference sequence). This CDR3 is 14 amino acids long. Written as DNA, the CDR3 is TGTGCCAGCAGCTGGGACAGGGTGGACTATGGCTACACCTTC. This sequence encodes CASSWDRVDYGYTF.

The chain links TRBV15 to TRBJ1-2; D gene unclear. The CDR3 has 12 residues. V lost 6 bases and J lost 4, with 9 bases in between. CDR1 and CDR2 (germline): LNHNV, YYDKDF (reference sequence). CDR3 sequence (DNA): TGTGCCACCAGAGAGGGTACCTATGGCTACACCTTC. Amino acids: CATREGTYGYTF.

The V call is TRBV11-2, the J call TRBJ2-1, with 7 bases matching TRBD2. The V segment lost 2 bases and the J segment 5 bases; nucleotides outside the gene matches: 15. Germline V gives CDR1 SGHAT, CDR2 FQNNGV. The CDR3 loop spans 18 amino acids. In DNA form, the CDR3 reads TGTGCCAGCAGCTTATTACCTAGTTGGGAGGGCCTAGACAATGAGCAGTTCTTC. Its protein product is CASSLLPSWEGLDNEQFF.

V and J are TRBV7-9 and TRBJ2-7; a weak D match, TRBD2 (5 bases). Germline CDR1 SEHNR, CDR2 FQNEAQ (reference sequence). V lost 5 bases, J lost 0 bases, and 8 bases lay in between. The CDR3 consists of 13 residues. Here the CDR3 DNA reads TGTGCCAGCAGCCCCGGGATCTCCTACGAGCAGTACGTC. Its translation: CASSPGISYEQYV.

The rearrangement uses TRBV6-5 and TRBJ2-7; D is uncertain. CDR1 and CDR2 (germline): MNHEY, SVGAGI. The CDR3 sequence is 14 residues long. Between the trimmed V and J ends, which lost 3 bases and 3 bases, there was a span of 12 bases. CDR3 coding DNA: TGTGCCAGCAGTTATGGAACCTTTGGCTACGAGCAGTACTTC. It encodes CASSYGTFGYEQYF.

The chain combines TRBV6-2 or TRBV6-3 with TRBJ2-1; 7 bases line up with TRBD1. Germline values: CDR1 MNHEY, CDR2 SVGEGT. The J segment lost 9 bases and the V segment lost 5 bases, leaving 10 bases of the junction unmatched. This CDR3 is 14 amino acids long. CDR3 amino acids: CASSLTTGIVEQFF. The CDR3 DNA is TGTGCCAGCAGTCTGACGACAGGGATCGTTGAGCAGTTCTTC.

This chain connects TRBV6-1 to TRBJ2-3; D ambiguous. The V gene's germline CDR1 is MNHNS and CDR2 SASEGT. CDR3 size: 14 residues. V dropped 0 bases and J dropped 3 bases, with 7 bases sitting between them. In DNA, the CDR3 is TGTGCCAGCAGTGAAGCCAGGATAACAGATACGCAGTATTTT. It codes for CASSEARITDTQYF.

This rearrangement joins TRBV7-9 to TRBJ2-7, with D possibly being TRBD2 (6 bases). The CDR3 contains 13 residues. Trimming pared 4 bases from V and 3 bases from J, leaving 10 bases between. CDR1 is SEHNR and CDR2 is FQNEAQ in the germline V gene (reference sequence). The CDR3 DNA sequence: TGTGCCAGCAGCTATCTGGACTACTACGAGCAGTACGTC. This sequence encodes CASSYLDYYEQYV.

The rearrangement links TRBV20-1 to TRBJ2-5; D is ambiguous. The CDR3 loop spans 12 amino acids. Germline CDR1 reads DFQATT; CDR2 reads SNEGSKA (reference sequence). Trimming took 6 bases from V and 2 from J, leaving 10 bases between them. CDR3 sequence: CSAKRLQETQYF. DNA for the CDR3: TGCAGTGCCAAAAGACTGCAAGAGACCCAGTACTTC.

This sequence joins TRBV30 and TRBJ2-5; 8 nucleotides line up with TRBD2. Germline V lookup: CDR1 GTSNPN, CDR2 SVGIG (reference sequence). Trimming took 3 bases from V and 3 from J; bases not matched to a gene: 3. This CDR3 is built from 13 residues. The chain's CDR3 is CAWRGTSKETQYF. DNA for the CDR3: TGTGCCTGGAGGGGGACTAGTAAAGAGACCCAGTACTTC.

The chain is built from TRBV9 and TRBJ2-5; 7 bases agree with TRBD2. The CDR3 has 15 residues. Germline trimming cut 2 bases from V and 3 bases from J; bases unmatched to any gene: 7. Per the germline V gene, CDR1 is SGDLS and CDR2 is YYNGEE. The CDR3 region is CASSVKTSFEETQYF. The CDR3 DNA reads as TGTGCCAGCAGCGTGAAGACTAGCTTTGAAGAGACCCAGTACTTC.

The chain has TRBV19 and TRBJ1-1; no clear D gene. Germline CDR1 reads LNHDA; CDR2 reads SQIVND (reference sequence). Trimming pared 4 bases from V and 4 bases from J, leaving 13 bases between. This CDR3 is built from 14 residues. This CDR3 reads CASSKTPEGTEAFF. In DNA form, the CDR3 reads TGTGCCAGTAGTAAAACCCCCGAAGGCACTGAAGCTTTCTTT.

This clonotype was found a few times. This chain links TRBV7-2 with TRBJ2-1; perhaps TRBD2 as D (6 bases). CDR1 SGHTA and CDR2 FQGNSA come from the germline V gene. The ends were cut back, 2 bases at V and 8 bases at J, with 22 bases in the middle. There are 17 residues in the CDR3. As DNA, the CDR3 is TGTGCCAGCAGCTTAAATAGTCCTCGAGGCGGGGCGGATGAGCAGTTCTTC. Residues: CASSLNSPRGGADEQFF.